The source of this T cell receptor beta chain is a study of OX40 agonist ivuxolimab in advanced cancers. The wider study: Head and neck, renal cell, melanoma or hepatocellular carcinoma were the cancers that dose-escalation patients had. Past anti-PD-1, anti-PD-L1 or anti-CTLA-4 therapy was accepted, and 30% to 50% had received some. Study-level results: On average, a greater number of expanded clones characterised CD8+ T cells relative to CD4+.

With respect to this clone: Its matching antigen is unknown.

Excluded were patients having autoimmune disease history or systemic immunosuppression. Method: immunoSEQ multiplex PCR; TCRdb's copy keeps in-frame clones and lacks some. The sample shows roughly 150,000 clones, 90% to 95% of them seen only once. The receptor was isolated from an adult with an advanced solid tumor such as melanoma, head and neck, liver or kidney cancer. The sequencing here drew on CD4+ or CD8+ T cells sorted from blood, taken in a trial of the OX40 agonist ivuxolimab.

This CDR3 reads CASSSPGRSDQPQHF. The CDR3 DNA sequence: TGTGCCAGTAGTAGCCCGGGGCGATCGGATCAGCCCCAGCATTTT. This chain links TRBV19 with TRBJ1-5; D perhaps matches TRBD1 (5 bases). V lost 4 bases and J 5 bases, leaving 15 bases between the germline ends. The CDR3 runs to 15 residues. In germline, CDR1 is LNHDA, CDR2 SQIVND (reference sequence).